Below are 10 T cell receptor beta chains sequenced from a single sample in a study of cytomegalovirus exposure and HLA in healthy donors. The PCR employed 60 Vbeta primers together with 13 Jbeta primers. The assay was immunoSEQ multiplex PCR, and TCRdb's table has in-frame clones only and misses some. The data contain 200,000 to 300,000 clones, 82% of them singletons. Sequencing used PBMCs. These receptors were obtained from a woman between 40 and 50 years old in good health and CMV-seropositive.

The V gene is TRBV5-6, the J gene TRBJ2-5; 8 bases are shared with TRBD2. The junction had 6 bases not matched to a gene; V was cut back by 6 bases and J by 2 bases. Looked up from germline, CDR1 is SGHDT and CDR2 is YYEEEE. The CDR3 length is 14 residues. In DNA, the CDR3 is TGTGCCAGCACTACCCCGGGAGGGCAAGAGACCCAGTACTTC. This translates into CASTTPGGQETQYF.

The gene calls are TRBV7-9 and TRBJ2-2; 13 positions match TRBD2. Germline V gives CDR1 SEHNR, CDR2 FQNEAQ (reference sequence). Unmatched junction bases numbered 4, after V lost 5 bases and J lost 4 bases. CDR3 size: 16 residues. The CDR3 region has the DNA TGTGCCAGCAGCAGACTAGCGGGGGGCGCCACCGGGGAGCTGTTTTTT. This sequence encodes CASSRLAGGATGELFF.

The chain couples TRBV7-9 to TRBJ1-5; TRBD1 aligns across 8 bases. The junction had 4 bases not matched to a gene; V was cut back by 1 base and J by 2 bases. The CDR3 has 16 residues. The germline CDR1 and CDR2 sequences are SEHNR and FQNEAQ (reference sequence). The CDR3 reads CASSLGGQGGNQPQHF. CDR3 nucleotides: TGTGCCAGCAGCTTAGGAGGACAGGGTGGCAATCAGCCCCAGCATTTT. Full variable domain (rest looked up from reference TRBV7-9 and TRBJ1-5): DTGVSQNPRHKITKRGQNVTFRCDPISEHNRLYWYRQTLGQGPEFLTYFQNEAQLEKSRLLSDRFSAERPKGSFSTLEIQRTEQGDSAMYLCASSLGGQGGNQPQHFGDGTRLSIL.

The rearrangement uses TRBV9 and TRBJ2-2, with D possibly being TRBD1 (6 bases). CDR1 and CDR2 (germline): SGDLS, YYNGEE. V dropped 4 bases and J dropped 4 bases, with 11 bases sitting between them. The CDR3 is made up of 14 amino acids. This CDR3 is CASSMLRGTGELFF. DNA for the CDR3: TGTGCCAGCAGCATGCTCAGGGGCACCGGGGAGCTGTTTTTT.

The V and J genes are TRBV19 and TRBJ1-2; TRBD1 matches 11 bases. Germline V CDR1 and CDR2: LNHDA, SQIVND (reference sequence). J lost 7 bases, V lost 2 bases, and 12 bases had no gene match. The CDR3 is 17 residues long. The CDR3 DNA follows: TGTGCCAGTAGTATATACGGGACAGGGGGAATTTCGGGTGGCTACACCTTC. It codes for CASSIYGTGGISGGYTF.

The J gene is TRBJ1-3, the V gene TRBV5-1; 9 bases fit TRBD1. This CDR3 region has 15 residues. The V segment lost 0 bases and the J segment 3 bases; nucleotides outside the gene matches: 1. Germline CDR1 and CDR2: SGHRS and YFSETQ. The CDR3 protein is CASSLDRGHGNTIYF. CDR3 in DNA: TGCGCCAGCAGCTTGGACAGGGGGCATGGAAACACCATATATTTT.

The chain uses TRBV7-9 and TRBJ1-1, with TRBD1 matching over 10 bases. This CDR3 comprises 15 residues. Germline V lookup: CDR1 SEHNR, CDR2 FQNEAQ (reference sequence). V was clipped by 4 bases and J by 5 bases; unmatched bases: 7. CDR3 in amino acids: CASSSTGGVRTEAFF. The CDR3 coding sequence is TGTGCCAGCAGCTCGACAGGGGGCGTTAGGACTGAAGCTTTCTTT.

This clone was detected only a few times. V usage is TRBV5-1 and J usage is TRBJ1-6; 7 bases map to TRBD1. This CDR3 has 15 amino acids. Germline CDR1 reads SGHRS; CDR2 reads YFSETQ. The J segment lost 11 bases and the V segment lost 0 bases, leaving 8 bases of the junction unmatched. This chain's CDR3 is CASSLGGTELAPLHF. DNA for the CDR3: TGCGCCAGCAGCTTGGGGGGGACAGAGTTGGCACCCCTCCACTTT.

This chain connects TRBV19 to TRBJ1-1; D may be TRBD1 (5 bases). V lost 5 bases to trimming and J lost 1 base, with 11 bases between them. The CDR3 totals 14 residues. CDR1 LNHDA and CDR2 SQIVND come from the germline V gene (reference sequence). CDR3 bases: TGTGCCAGTAGTGGCTGGACACGGAACACTGAAGCTTTCTTT. It yields the protein CASSGWTRNTEAFF.

The V gene is TRBV2, the J gene TRBJ2-7; 12 nucleotides match TRBD2. The ends lost 8 bases at V and 6 bases at J; junction bases unmatched: 5. The germline V gene has CDR1 SNHLY and CDR2 FYNNEI. The CDR3 spans 13 residues. The CDR3 region is CASSVTSGSEQYF. The CDR3 bases are TGTGCCAGCTCGGTGACTAGCGGGAGCGAGCAGTACTTC.